The present T cell receptor beta chain was sequenced within a study of CD8+ T cells in alopecia areata. Across the study: Treated patients were given 5 to 10 mg oral tofacitinib twice daily.

Researchers took lesional scalp punch biopsies and peripheral blood from people who were alopecia areata patients. PBMCs provided sorted CD4+ and CD8+ T cells. From germline, CDR1 is MNHEY and CDR2 SMNVEV (reference sequence). There are 14 residues in the CDR3. J gave up 4 bases and V 3 bases, and 5 bases lay outside the gene matches. Notes on this clone: As yet, its antigen is unknown.

In each case, RNA was isolated and then reverse transcribed into cDNA as the sequencing template. TCRdb keeps only in-frame clones here, not all; method: immunoSEQ multiplex PCR. The sample holds around 140,000 clones, around 87% seen once. Study-wide points: When scalp samples are sequenced, resident alphabeta T cells of normal skin are also captured.

This receptor was taken from a human donor with alopecia areata. The material was CD8+ T cells sorted from blood, obtained at week 0. The chain employs TRBV27 and TRBJ1-1; 7 nucleotides agree with TRBD1. Written as DNA, the CDR3 is TGTGCCAGCAGTTTTGGGCAGGGGGTCACTGAAGCTTTCTTT. It specifies CASSFGQGVTEAFF.